This T cell receptor (beta chain) came from a study of blood T cells in healthy people across ages. The wider study: Using template switching, researchers captured about one barcoded beta molecule for each two T cells. General study findings and limits: A roughly linear fall in TCR beta diversity per million T cells was seen with increasing age.

The use of a sample-barcoded 5' primer and a J-beta primer mix characterized a second PCR of roughly 7 to 11 cycles. Every individual sample yielded 2.5 million or more paired-end reads (each containing CDR3). From the 5' RACE reads, TCRdb called clonotypes with MiXCR, one entry per CDR3 protein. The sample contains fewer than 700,000 distinct CDR3 sequences, 40% to 55% of which appear only once. On this clonotype itself: Its specificity is unknown.

Healthy Russian Caucasian donors spanned ages roughly 6 to 100 years. Germline CDR1 reads SGHTA; CDR2 reads FQGNSA. The V and J ends lost 0 bases and 5 bases, in that order; junction bases with no gene match: 13. The CDR3 runs to 18 residues. This receptor was taken from an elderly man in good health. V and J are TRBV7-2 and TRBJ2-3; 8 nucleotides match TRBD1. Sample: blood. The CDR3 protein is CASSLAPLVQGAGDTQYF. The CDR3 nucleotides read TGTGCCAGCAGCTTAGCCCCCCTAGTGCAGGGGGCTGGAGATACGCAGTATTTT.